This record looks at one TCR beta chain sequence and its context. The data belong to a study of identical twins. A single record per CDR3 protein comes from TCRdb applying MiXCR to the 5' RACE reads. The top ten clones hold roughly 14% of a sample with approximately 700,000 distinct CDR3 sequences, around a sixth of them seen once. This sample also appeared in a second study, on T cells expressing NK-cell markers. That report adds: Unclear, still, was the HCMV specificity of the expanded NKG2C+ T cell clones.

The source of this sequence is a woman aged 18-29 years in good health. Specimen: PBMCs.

The CDR3 is CASSPNPIEQFF. The DNA of the CDR3 is TGTGCCAGCAGTCCCAACCCTATTGAGCAGTTCTTC. The V call is TRBV27, the J call TRBJ2-1; D gene ambiguous. The CDR3 is 12 amino acids. Trimming removed 5 bases from V and 9 bases from J, with 11 bases in between. The germline V gene encodes CDR1 MNHEY and CDR2 SMNVEV (reference sequence).